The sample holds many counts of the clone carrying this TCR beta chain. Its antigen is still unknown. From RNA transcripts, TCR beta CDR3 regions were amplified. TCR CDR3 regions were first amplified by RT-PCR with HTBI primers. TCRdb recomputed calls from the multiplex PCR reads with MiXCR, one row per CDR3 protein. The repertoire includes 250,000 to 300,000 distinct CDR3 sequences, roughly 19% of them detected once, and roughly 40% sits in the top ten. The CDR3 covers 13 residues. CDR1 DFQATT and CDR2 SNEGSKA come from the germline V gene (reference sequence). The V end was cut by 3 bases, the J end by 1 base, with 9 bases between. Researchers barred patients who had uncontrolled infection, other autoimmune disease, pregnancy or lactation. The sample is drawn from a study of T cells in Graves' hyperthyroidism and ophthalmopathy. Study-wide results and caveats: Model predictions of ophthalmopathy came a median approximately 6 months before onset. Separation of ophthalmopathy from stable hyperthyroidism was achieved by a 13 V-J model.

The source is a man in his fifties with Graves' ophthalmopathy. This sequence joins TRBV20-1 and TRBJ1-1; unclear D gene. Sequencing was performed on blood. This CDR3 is CSASGPANTEAFF. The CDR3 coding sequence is TGCAGTGCTAGTGGGCCGGCGAACACTGAAGCTTTCTTT.